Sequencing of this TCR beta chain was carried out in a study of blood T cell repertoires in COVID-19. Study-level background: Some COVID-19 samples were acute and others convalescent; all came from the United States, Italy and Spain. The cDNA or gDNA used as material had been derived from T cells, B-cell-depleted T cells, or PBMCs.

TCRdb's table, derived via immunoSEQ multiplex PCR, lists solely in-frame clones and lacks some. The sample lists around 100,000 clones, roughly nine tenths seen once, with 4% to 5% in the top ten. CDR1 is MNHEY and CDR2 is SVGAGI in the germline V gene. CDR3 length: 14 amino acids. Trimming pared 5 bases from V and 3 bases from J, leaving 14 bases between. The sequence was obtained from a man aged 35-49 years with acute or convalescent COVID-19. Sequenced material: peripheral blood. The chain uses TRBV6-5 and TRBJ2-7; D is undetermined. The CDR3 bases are TGTGCCAGCAGTACCTCCCGCGCCGGCTACGAGCAGTACTTC. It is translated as CASSTSRAGYEQYF.